The rows below give T cell receptor beta chains drawn from one sample of a study of cytomegalovirus exposure and HLA in healthy donors. Data came from immunoSEQ multiplex PCR; TCRdb stores just in-frame clones and leaves some out. Seen here are 90,000 to 130,000 clones, approximately 79% observed once, and the top ten hold 6.2%. Sequenced: PBMCs. The receptors here all came from a young man in good health and CMV-seropositive. Both conserved end residues are part of each CDR3. D genes are given only for firm matches. A clone size is listed for some rows: how often the clone was seen (once, few, many), or a class if it is expanded.

TRBD2,TRBV2,-,TRBJ2-3,TGTGCCACCTCTCACGGGACTAGCGGGGGGCAGACCACAGATACGCAGTATTTT,CATSHGTSGGQTTDTQYF
-,TRBV18,-,TRBJ1-5,TGTGCCAGCTCAAGGGGGATCAATCAGCCCCAGCATTTT,CASSRGINQPQHF
-,TRBV7-6,-,TRBJ1-2,TGTGCCAGCAGCCCTTTCGACATGGGTGGGGGCTACACCTTC,CASSPFDMGGGYTF
-,TRBV19,few,TRBJ1-1,TGTGCCAGTAGTATCTCTCGGGAGATGAACACTGAAGCTTTCTTT,CASSISREMNTEAFF
-,TRBV4-1,few,TRBJ1-4,TGCGCCAGCAGCCTCAACCCCGGACAGCCTAATGAAAAACTGTTTTTT,CASSLNPGQPNEKLFF
-,TRBV5-6,few,TRBJ1-5,TGTGCCAGCAGCTCGGGGGGGGAATATAGCAATCAGCCCCAGCATTTT,CASSSGGEYSNQPQHF
TRBD1,TRBV7-9,-,TRBJ1-1,TGTTCCAGCAGCCCGGGACAGGGGAACACTGAAGCTTTCTTT,CSSSPGQGNTEAFF
TRBD2,TRBV6-5,-,TRBJ2-1,TGTGCCAGCAGTCCCCGGGGCGGGGGGTACAATGAGCAGTTCTTC,CASSPRGGGYNEQFF
TRBD2,TRBV19,-,TRBJ2-1,TGTGCCAGTAGTATACGGCGGGGGGCCCACAATGAGCAGTTCTTC,CASSIRRGAHNEQFF
-,TRBV6-1,few,TRBJ1-2,TGTGCCAGCAGTGAATTTCTGGGCAGGGCTAACGGCTACACCTTC,CASSEFLGRANGYTF
-,TRBV7-6,-,TRBJ2-7,TGTGCCAGCAGCTTATCGGACAGCAGCGAGCAGTACTTC,CASSLSDSSEQYF
-,TRBV9,-,TRBJ2-7,TGTGCCAGCAAGGGGCAAAACTCCTACGAGCAGTACTTC,CASKGQNSYEQYF
TRBD1,TRBV6-6,-,TRBJ1-5,TGTGCCAGCAGAATCGGAGGGGGCCCTCAGCCCCAGCATTTT,CASRIGGGPQPQHF
TRBD1,TRBV6-6,few,TRBJ1-1,TGTGCCAGCAGTTCCCCCGGGACAGGGGCCACTGAAGCTTTCTTT,CASSSPGTGATEAFF
-,TRBV5-5,-,TRBJ2-3,TGTGCCAGCAGCATGGGGGGCGCGGAAGATACGCAGTATTTT,CASSMGGAEDTQYF
TRBD1,TRBV5-1,-,TRBJ2-7,TGCGCCAGCAAGGTCGACAGGGACTACGAGCAGTACTTC,CASKVDRDYEQYF
TRBD1,TRBV7-8,-,TRBJ1-2,TGTGCCAGCAGCGACGGACAGGGCTATGGCTACACCTTC,CASSDGQGYGYTF
-,TRBV29-1,-,TRBJ2-1,TGCAGCGTCCGACTGAATGAGCAGTTCTTC,CSVRLNEQFF
-,TRBV30,-,TRBJ1-1,TGTGCCTGGAGTCTGGCCATCAACACTGAAGCTTTCTTT,CAWSLAINTEAFF
TRBD1,TRBV4-1,-,TRBJ1-3,TGCGCCAGCAGCCTTTGGGCGGTTGAGGGGCGATACAGGGGGACTATCGGAAACACCATATATTTT,CASSLWAVEGRYRGTIGNTIYF
-,TRBV6-5,once,TRBJ2-7,TGTGCCAGCAGCTCTCGGAGGGGGGGCGGGTACGAGCAGTACTTC,CASSSRRGGGYEQYF
-,TRBV14,-,TRBJ1-1,TGTGCCAGCAGCCAAATAATAGCGAACACTGAAGCTTTCTTT,CASSQIIANTEAFF
-,TRBV12-5,-,TRBJ1-5,TGTGCTAGTGCCCCTTCCAACAGGGCGTCGCAGCCCCAGCATTTT,CASAPSNRASQPQHF
-,TRBV19,-,TRBJ2-2,TGTGCCAGTAGCCTGAGCGGTTCCGGGGAGCTGTTTTTT,CASSLSGSGELFF
-,TRBV5-1,-,TRBJ1-2,TGCGCCAGCAGCTTGGAACAGGGTAGATATGGCTACACCTTC,CASSLEQGRYGYTF
-,TRBV12-5,-,TRBJ2-7,TGTGCTAGTGGTTCGTCAGGGACACGGTTTCTAGACGAGCAGTACTTC,CASGSSGTRFLDEQYF
-,TRBV29-1,few,TRBJ2-2,TGCAGCGTTGAAGATGGAACCGGCGGTGGCACCGGGGAGCTGTTTTTT,CSVEDGTGGGTGELFF
-,TRBV2,once,TRBJ2-7,TGTGCCAGCAGCGGATCAGCGTCGATCTACGAGCAGTACTTC,CASSGSASIYEQYF
-,TRBV18,-,TRBJ1-5,TGTGCCAGCTCACCACCCGCGGGGGAGGGCAATCAGCCCCAGCATTTT,CASSPPAGEGNQPQHF
TRBD2,TRBV18,few,TRBJ2-1,TGTGCCAGCTCACCCCAACTGTCTAGCGGGGGTGTGAATGAGCAGTTCTTC,CASSPQLSSGGVNEQFF
-,TRBV6-6,-,TRBJ2-7,TGTGCCAGCAGTTATCCAGGGACCTACGAGCAGTACTTC,CASSYPGTYEQYF
-,TRBV7-6,-,TRBJ1-1,TGTGCCAGCAGCTTAAGGGGGATGGCTGAAGCTTTCTTT,CASSLRGMAEAFF
-,TRBV4-3,few,TRBJ1-4,TGCGCCAGCAGCCAAGAGGCGGGGGTGGGAGAAAAACTGTTTTTT,CASSQEAGVGEKLFF
-,TRBV29-1,-,TRBJ1-1,TGCAGCGTTCTCTCTCGGGGGGGAGCTTTCTTT,CSVLSRGGAFF
-,TRBV30,-,TRBJ1-2,TGTGCCTGGTTACTCCGGGACAATAAAATCTACACCTTC,CAWLLRDNKIYTF
-,TRBV10-2,-,TRBJ1-2,TGCGCCAGCAGTGAGTCTGGCAGGGGTTATGGCTACACCTTC,CASSESGRGYGYTF
TRBD2,TRBV7-8,-,TRBJ2-4,TGTGCCAGCAGCTTAGCGTGGCGGGGGATAGCCAAAAACATTCAGTACTTC,CASSLAWRGIAKNIQYF
TRBD1,TRBV7-2,-,TRBJ1-5,TGTGCCAGCAGCTTAGTTGACAGGGGTAGAGATCAGCCCCAGCATTTT,CASSLVDRGRDQPQHF
-,TRBV21-1,-,TRBJ2-1,TGTGCCAGCAGCAAAGGGATAGGGGGCCATGAGCAGTTCTTC,CASSKGIGGHEQFF
-,TRBV9,-,TRBJ2-7,TGTGCCAGCAGCGTAGAGGAGGAGGGTTGGTACGAGCAGTACTTC,CASSVEEEGWYEQYF
-,TRBV5-1,-,TRBJ1-6,TGCGCCAGCAGCTTGGCTGGTCTTTCCAGCGTACCCAATTCACCCCTCCACTTT,CASSLAGLSSVPNSPLHF
-,TRBV6-6,-,TRBJ2-5,TGTGCCAGCAGTTACGAGGCAGGGAGGACCTGGGAGCAGTACTTC,CASSYEAGRTWEQYF
-,TRBV25-1,-,TRBJ1-1,TGTGCCAGCAGTGAATTAGGGGATCTCACTGAAGCTTTCTTT,CASSELGDLTEAFF
-,TRBV4-1,-,TRBJ1-2,TGCGCCAGCAGCCAAGGTCCGGCGGTCGATGGCTACACCTTC,CASSQGPAVDGYTF
TRBD2,TRBV5-1,-,TRBJ2-7,TGCGCCAGCAGCTTGGAGTTAATCGGGGGGGATGAGCAGTACTTC,CASSLELIGGDEQYF
TRBD2,TRBV29-1,once,TRBJ2-5,TGCAGCGTTGAAATGGTAGCGGGGGCCGGAGGGACCCAGTACTTC,CSVEMVAGAGGTQYF
TRBD1,TRBV7-8,few,TRBJ1-2,TGTGCCAGCAGCCGTCGGGACAGTTCTTATGGCTACACCTTC,CASSRRDSSYGYTF
-,TRBV6-1,-,TRBJ2-5,TGTGCCAGCAGGGCGGGCGAGACCCAGTACTTC,CASRAGETQYF
-,TRBV21-1,-,TRBJ1-2,TGTGCCAGCAGCAAACAGGGGGCTGGGTATGGCTACACCTTC,CASSKQGAGYGYTF
TRBD1,TRBV19,-,TRBJ2-6,TGTGCCAGTAGTATAGATCCGGGACAGGGTACCAACGTCCTGACTTTC,CASSIDPGQGTNVLTF
-,TRBV4-1,-,TRBJ2-1,TGCGCCAGCAGCCAAGATGGGACATCTTACAATGAGCAGTTCTTC,CASSQDGTSYNEQFF
-,TRBV30,once,TRBJ2-4,TGTGCCTGGAGTGTTTCCCTAAACATTCAGTACTTC,CAWSVSLNIQYF
-,TRBV27,-,TRBJ1-6,TGTGCCAGCGGGTTAGGGAGCTCCTATAATTCACCCCTCCACTTT,CASGLGSSYNSPLHF
-,TRBV11-2,-,TRBJ2-4,TGTGCCAGCAGCTTGAGCCACGGGGAAAACATTCAGTACTTC,CASSLSHGENIQYF
TRBD2,TRBV9,-,TRBJ2-5,TGTGCCAGCGGCGTAACTAGCGGGGTTTCCGAGACCCAGTACTTC,CASGVTSGVSETQYF
-,TRBV4-1,-,TRBJ1-2,TGCGCCAGCAGCCAAACGCCCAGGACAGACAATAACTATGGCTACACCTTC,CASSQTPRTDNNYGYTF
-,TRBV7-2,-,TRBJ2-3,TGTGCCAGCAGCTTATTCCAGCGGCCGCAGTATTTT,CASSLFQRPQYF